This TCR beta chain originates from a study of blood T cells in healthy people across ages. Trimming took 2 bases from V and 5 from J; bases not matched to a gene: 8. The CDR3 is made up of 15 amino acids. Germline CDR1 is MGHDK and CDR2 is SYGVNS. The authors ran a second PCR of about 6 to 12 cycles using a sample-barcoded 5' primer and a J-beta primer mix. Using its own MiXCR run on the 5' RACE reads, TCRdb lists one record per CDR3 protein. The data show about 1.6 million distinct CDR3 sequences, about 31% seen once. Material: blood. The genes are TRBV25-1 and TRBJ1-2, with 7 bases fitting TRBD1. This sequence originates from a woman in her twenties or thirties in good health. This CDR3 is CASSETKGQQYGYTF. The CDR3, as DNA: TGTGCCAGCAGTGAAACTAAGGGACAGCAATATGGCTACACCTTC.